Sequencing of this T cell receptor beta chain was carried out in a study of cytomegalovirus exposure and HLA in healthy donors. Whole-study findings and limits: In vitro data verified three CMV-associated chains as specific for CMV antigens. Whilst most TCR sequences proved rare, a subset of public TCRs occurred across many donors. The study labeled around 160 TCR beta chains cytomegalovirus-associated.

This CDR3 region has 15 residues. The J segment lost 4 bases and the V segment lost 8 bases, leaving 11 bases of the junction unmatched. Germline values: CDR1 LNHNV, CDR2 YYDKDF (reference sequence). TCRdb's copy holds only in-frame clones and misses some; the assay was immunoSEQ multiplex PCR. The sample includes about 98,000 clones, more than 85% seen only once; the top ten take around 6%. Remarks on this clone: Its antigen is as yet unknown.

The V call is TRBV15, the J call TRBJ2-5, with TRBD1 matching over 9 bases. Input material: PBMCs. This clonotype originated in a young man in good health and CMV-seropositive. CDR3 residues: CATAQGDREVETQYF. CDR3 nucleotide sequence: TGTGCCACCGCACAGGGGGACAGGGAGGTAGAGACCCAGTACTTC.